This TCR beta chain was recorded in a study of T cell repertoires in cytomegalovirus infection (dated by TCRdb to between 2017 and 2020). Background on the whole study: Alongside well-studied HLA-B-restricted epitopes, the peptide stimulations were aimed at recently identified HLA-C-restricted CMV epitopes, whose presentation resists viral immunomodulation. Because public TCR beta signatures pointed to carriage of CMV infection together with the matching HLA type, the HLA type of each donor mattered for the analysis. Here is what the overall study found, with its caveats: Cumulative frequency of public TCR beta family members discriminated carriers of CMV infection plus the relevant HLA type in this cohort and an independent roughly 350-donor cohort. The ex vivo response was dominated by HLA-C-restricted CMV-specific TCR beta clonotypes, which also provided the single most frequent clonotype in two of eight donors.

Sample treatment or condition, as interpreted from the label and publication: in vitro stimulation with specific CMV peptide epitopes to enrich CMV-specific T cells. According to the germline V gene, CDR1 reads SGHDT and CDR2 reads YYEEEE. V is trimmed back by 0 bases and J by 6 bases, and the junction contains 8 bases that no gene match accounts for. From the cysteine through the phenylalanine, the CDR3 covers 15 amino acids. The retained sequence is limited to the CDR3, 45 bases, with the frame set at the first base. Reads for this sample came from an Illumina HiSeq 1500. TCRdb reworked the public reads: Q25 trimming with fastp, MiXCR clone assembly, productive beta chains retained. Each entry is one CDR3 protein sequence, shown with its most common DNA and genes. Here the sample has hundreds of thousands of distinct CDR3 sequences; 25% to 40% occur a single time. Jointly, the top ten make up 13% of the sample.

This clonotype was recorded a few times. Its antigen remains undetermined. Base quality data are lacking; no much larger clone is found one base away. Rearrangement joined TRBV5-6 to TRBJ1-2, and TRBD1 aligns with 7 junction nucleotides. The source of this sequence is a human donor in good health (CMV status not recorded). Some clones in this sample may be carry-over from other donors' samples. Sample: cultured CD8+ T cells from PBMCs, taken from culture after CMV antigen stimulation. The sequence in DNA is TGTGCCAGCAGCTTGGGAGTCCGGGACAGTAATGGCTACACCTTC. The translation is CASSLGVRDSNGYTF.